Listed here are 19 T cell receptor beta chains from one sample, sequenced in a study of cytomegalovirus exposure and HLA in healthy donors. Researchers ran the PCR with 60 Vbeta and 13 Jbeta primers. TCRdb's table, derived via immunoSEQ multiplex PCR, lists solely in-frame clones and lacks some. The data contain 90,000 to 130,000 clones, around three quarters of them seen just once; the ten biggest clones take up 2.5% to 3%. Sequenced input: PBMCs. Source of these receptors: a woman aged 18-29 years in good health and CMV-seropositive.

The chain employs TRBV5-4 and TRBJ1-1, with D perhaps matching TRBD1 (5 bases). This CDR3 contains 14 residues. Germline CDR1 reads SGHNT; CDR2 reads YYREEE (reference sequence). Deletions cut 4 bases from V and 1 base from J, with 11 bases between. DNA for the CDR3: TGTGCCAGCAGCCCGACCGGGGGGAACACTGAAGCTTTCTTT. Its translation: CASSPTGGNTEAFF. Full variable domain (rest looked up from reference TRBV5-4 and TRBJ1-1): ETGVTQSPTHLIKTRGQQVTLRCSSQSGHNTVSWYQQALGQGPQFIFQYYREEENGRGNFPPRFSGLQFPNYSSELNVNALELDDSALYLCASSPTGGNTEAFFGQGTRLTVV.

Written as DNA, the CDR3 is TGTGCCAGCAGTGAGTTCAGCGGGAGGGACACGCAGTATTTT. It is translated as CASSEFSGRDTQYF. This chain connects TRBV2 to TRBJ2-3; 10 bases line up with TRBD2. The germline V gene has CDR1 SNHLY and CDR2 FYNNEI. The CDR3 runs to 14 residues. V lost 3 bases to trimming and J lost 9 bases; unmatched junction nucleotides: 6.

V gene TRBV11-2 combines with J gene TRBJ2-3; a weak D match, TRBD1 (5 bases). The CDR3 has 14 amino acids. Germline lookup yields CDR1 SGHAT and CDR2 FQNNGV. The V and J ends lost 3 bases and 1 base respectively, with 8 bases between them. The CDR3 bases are TGTGCCAGCAGCTTTGGGGCTGGCACAGATACGCAGTATTTT. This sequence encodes CASSFGAGTDTQYF.

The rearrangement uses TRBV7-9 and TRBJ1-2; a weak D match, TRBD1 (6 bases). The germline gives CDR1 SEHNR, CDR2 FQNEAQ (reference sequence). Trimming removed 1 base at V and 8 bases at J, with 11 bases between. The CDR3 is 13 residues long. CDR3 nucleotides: TGTGCCAGCAGCTTAGAGGGGGTTATGGGCTACACCTTC. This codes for CASSLEGVMGYTF.

CDR3 amino acids: CASSLSLRGYEQYF. The CDR3 nucleotides read TGTGCCAGCAGCTTATCCCTGAGAGGTTACGAGCAGTACTTC. The rearrangement joins TRBV7-6 to TRBJ2-7; D is undetermined. In germline, CDR1 is SGHVS, CDR2 FNYEAQ. CDR3 length: 14 residues. V dropped 2 bases and J dropped 4 bases, with 12 bases sitting between them.

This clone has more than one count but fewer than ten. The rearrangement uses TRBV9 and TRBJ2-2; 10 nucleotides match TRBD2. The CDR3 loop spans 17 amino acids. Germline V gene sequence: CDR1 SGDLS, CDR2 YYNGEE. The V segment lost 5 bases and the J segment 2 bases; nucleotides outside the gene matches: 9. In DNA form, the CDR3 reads TGTGCCAGCAGTAAAAGCGGGAGGGGGCCAAACACCGGGGAGCTGTTTTTT. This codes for CASSKSGRGPNTGELFF.

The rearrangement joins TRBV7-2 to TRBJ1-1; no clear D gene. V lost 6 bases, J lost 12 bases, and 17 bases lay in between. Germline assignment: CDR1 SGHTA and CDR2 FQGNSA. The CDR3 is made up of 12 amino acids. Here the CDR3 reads CASSFMGRAPFF. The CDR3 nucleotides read TGTGCCAGCAGTTTTATGGGGAGGGCCCCTTTCTTT.

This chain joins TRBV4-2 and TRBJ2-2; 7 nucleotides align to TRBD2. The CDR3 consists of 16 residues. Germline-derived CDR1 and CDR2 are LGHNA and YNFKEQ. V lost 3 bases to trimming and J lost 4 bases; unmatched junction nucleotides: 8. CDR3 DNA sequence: TGTGCCAGCAGCCACCCCGGGACTACACTCACCGGGGAGCTGTTTTTT. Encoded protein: CASSHPGTTLTGELFF.

CDR3 loop: CASSKLAGGKNEQFF. The CDR3, as DNA: TGCGCCAGCAGCAAACTAGCGGGAGGCAAAAATGAGCAGTTCTTC. V and J are TRBV5-1 and TRBJ2-1; 12 positions agree with TRBD2. CDR3 length equals 15 residues. The ends lost 4 bases at V and 7 bases at J; junction bases unmatched: 6. Germline V gene data show CDR1 as SGHRS and CDR2 as YFSETQ.

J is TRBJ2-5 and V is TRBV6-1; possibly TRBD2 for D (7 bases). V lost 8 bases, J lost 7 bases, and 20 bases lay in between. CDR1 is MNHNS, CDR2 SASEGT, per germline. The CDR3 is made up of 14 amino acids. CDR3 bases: TGTGCCAGCGCGTCTCAGGCAGGGGAGGGGACCCAGTACTTC. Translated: CASASQAGEGTQYF.

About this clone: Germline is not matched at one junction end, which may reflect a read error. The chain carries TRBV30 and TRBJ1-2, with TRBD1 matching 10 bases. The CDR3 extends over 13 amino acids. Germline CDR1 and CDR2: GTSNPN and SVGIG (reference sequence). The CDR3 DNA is TGTGCTTGGACCGACAGGGGGCTCTATGGCTACACCTTC. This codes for CAWTDRGLYGYTF.

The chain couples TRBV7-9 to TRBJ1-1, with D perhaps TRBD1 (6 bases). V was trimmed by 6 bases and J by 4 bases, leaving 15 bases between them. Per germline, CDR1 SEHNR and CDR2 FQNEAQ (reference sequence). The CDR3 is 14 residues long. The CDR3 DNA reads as TGTGCCAGCAGTGATTTCAGGGGACCCACTGAAGCTTTCTTT. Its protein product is CASSDFRGPTEAFF.

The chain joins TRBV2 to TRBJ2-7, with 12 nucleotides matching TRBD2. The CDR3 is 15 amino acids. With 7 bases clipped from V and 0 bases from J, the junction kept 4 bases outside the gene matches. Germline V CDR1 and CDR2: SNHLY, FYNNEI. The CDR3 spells CASMTSGSLSYEQYF. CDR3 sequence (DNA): TGTGCCAGCATGACTAGCGGGAGTCTCTCCTACGAGCAGTACTTC.

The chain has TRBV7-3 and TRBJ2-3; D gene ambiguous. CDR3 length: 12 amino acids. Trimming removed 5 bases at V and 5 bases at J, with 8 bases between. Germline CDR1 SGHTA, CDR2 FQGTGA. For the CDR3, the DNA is TGTGCCAGCAGCCCCCACGGAGATACGCAGTATTTT. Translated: CASSPHGDTQYF.

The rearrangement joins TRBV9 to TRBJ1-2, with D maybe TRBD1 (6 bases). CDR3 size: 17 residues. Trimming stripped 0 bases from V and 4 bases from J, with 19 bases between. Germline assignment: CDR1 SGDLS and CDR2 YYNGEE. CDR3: CASSVDQGRGISYGYTF. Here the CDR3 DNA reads TGTGCCAGCAGCGTAGATCAGGGGCGCGGAATTTCCTATGGCTACACCTTC.

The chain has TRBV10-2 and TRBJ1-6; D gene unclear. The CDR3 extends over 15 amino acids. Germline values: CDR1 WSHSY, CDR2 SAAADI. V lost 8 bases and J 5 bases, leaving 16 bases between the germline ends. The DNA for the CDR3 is TGCGCCAGCGGACCGTCCTTGGAGGATAATTCACCCCTCCACTTT. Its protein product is CASGPSLEDNSPLHF.

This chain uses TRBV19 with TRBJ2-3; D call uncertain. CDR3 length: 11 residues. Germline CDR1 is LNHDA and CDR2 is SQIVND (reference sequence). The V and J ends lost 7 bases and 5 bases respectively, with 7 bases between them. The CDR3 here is CASTKRDTQYF. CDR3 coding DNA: TGTGCCAGTACCAAGAGAGATACGCAGTATTTT.

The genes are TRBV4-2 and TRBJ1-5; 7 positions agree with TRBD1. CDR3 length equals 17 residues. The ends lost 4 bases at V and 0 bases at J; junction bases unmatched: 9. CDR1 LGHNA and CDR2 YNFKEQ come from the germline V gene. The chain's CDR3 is CASSLGTAQYSNQPQHF. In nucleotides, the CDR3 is TGTGCCAGCAGCCTCGGGACAGCCCAATATAGCAATCAGCCCCAGCATTTT.

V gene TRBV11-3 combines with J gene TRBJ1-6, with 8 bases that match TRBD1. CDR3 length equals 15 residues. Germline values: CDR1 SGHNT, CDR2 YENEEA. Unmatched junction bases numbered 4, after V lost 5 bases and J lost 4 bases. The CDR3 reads CASSHGTGYNSPLHF. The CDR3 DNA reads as TGTGCCAGCAGCCACGGGACAGGTTATAATTCACCCCTCCACTTT.